Sequencing of this T cell receptor beta chain was carried out in a study of CXCR3-negative and CXCR3-positive naive CD8 T cells. Via 5' RACE with UMI labels, TRB cDNA libraries were prepared. From the 5' RACE reads, TCRdb lists one entry per CDR3 protein and no DNA. The sample table includes roughly 80,000 distinct CDR3 sequences. CDR3 size: 15 residues. Germline V gene sequence: CDR1 SGHTA, CDR2 FQGTGA. Every CD8+ T cell subset underwent triplicate sorting at a few hundred thousand cells apiece. Study-wide results and limits: Naive cells positive for CXCR3 carried more hydrophobic TRB CDR3s than CXCR3-negative ones.

Comments on this clonotype: Its antigen is not identified.

The TCR sequence derives from a human donor in good health. Some clones in this sample may be carry-over from other donors' samples. The sample taken for sequencing was naive CXCR3+ CD8+ T cells from blood. This sample's subset: CD45RO-CCR7+CD27+CD95- naive CD8+ T cells expressing CXCR3 (TNR3+). V gene TRBV7-3 combines with J gene TRBJ2-1; TCRdb reports TRBD2, a call that lacks DNA to check it against. The CDR3 here is CASSSAGTSNNEQFF. The whole variable domain, filled in from reference TRBV7-3 and TRBJ2-1, reads GAGVSQTPSNKVTEKGKYVELRCDPISGHTALYWYRQSLGQGPEFLIYFQGTGAADDSGLPNDRFFAVRPEGSVSTLKIQRTERGDSAVYLCASSSAGTSNNEQFFGPGTRLTVL.